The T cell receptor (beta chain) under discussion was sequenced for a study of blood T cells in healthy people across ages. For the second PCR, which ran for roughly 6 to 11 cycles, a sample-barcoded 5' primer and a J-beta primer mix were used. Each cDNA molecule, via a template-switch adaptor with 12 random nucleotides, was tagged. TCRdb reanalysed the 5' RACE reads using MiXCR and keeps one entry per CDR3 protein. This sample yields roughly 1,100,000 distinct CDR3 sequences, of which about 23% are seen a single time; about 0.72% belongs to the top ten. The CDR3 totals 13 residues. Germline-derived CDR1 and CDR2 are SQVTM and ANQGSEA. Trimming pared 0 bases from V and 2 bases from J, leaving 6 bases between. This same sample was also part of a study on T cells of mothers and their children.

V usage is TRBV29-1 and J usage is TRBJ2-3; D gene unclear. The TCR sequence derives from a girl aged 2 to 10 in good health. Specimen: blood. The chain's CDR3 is CSVEDGVTDTQYF. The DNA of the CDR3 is TGCAGCGTTGAAGATGGAGTCACAGATACGCAGTATTTT.